Presented here are 19 T cell receptor beta chains from one specimen sequenced in a study of OX40 agonist ivuxolimab in advanced cancers. Only in-frame clones appear in the TCRdb table, and some are missing; sequencing was by immunoSEQ multiplex PCR. The profile shows 30,000 to 40,000 clones, 65% to 90% of them singletons. The sample in question was CD4+ or CD8+ T cells sorted from blood, obtained in a trial of the OX40 agonist ivuxolimab. The receptors come from an adult with an advanced solid tumor such as melanoma, head and neck, liver or kidney cancer.

The gene calls are TRBV4-1 and TRBJ2-7; D ambiguous. Trimming left V 0 bases short and J 3 bases short, with 12 bases between. The CDR3 is 15 residues long. CDR1 and CDR2 (germline): MGHRA, YSYEKL. CDR3 nucleotides: TGCGCCAGCAGCCAAGAAATGGGTGGATACTACGAGCAGTACTTC. Translating it yields CASSQEMGGYYEQYF.

DNA of the CDR3: TGTGCCAGCAGTGGGGGGAATGAGCAGTTCTTC. Protein sequence: CASSGGNEQFF. V gene TRBV6-1 combines with J gene TRBJ2-1; D is tentatively TRBD1 or TRBD2 (5 bases each). The CDR3 length is 11 residues. V was pared by 4 bases and J by 7 bases, with 5 bases between. Germline V gene sequence: CDR1 MNHNS, CDR2 SASEGT.

The gene calls are TRBV5-4 and TRBJ1-2; 8 positions agree with TRBD1. With 6 bases clipped from V and 2 bases from J, the junction kept 6 bases outside the gene matches. Germline values: CDR1 SGHNT, CDR2 YYREEE (reference sequence). The CDR3 consists of 14 residues. The CDR3 nucleotides read TGTGCCAGCACCAGACAGGGGTGGAACTATGGCTACACCTTC. Its translation: CASTRQGWNYGYTF. Variable domain in full (rest from reference TRBV5-4 and TRBJ1-2): ETGVTQSPTHLIKTRGQQVTLRCSSQSGHNTVSWYQQALGQGPQFIFQYYREEENGRGNFPPRFSGLQFPNYSSELNVNALELDDSALYLCASTRQGWNYGYTFGSGTRLTVV.

This rearrangement joins TRBV28 to TRBJ1-2; the match to TRBD1 covers 7 bases. Trimming took 1 base from V and 2 from J; bases not matched to a gene: 7. The CDR3 consists of 16 residues. Per germline, CDR1 MDHEN and CDR2 SYDVKM. The CDR3 protein is CASSLSEGAHNYGYTF. CDR3 coding DNA: TGTGCCAGCAGTTTATCAGAGGGGGCGCACAACTATGGCTACACCTTC.

The chain has TRBV28 and TRBJ2-3, with 13 bases matching TRBD2. Germline-derived CDR1 and CDR2 are MDHEN and SYDVKM. V lost 4 bases, J lost 6 bases, and 7 bases stayed unmatched. CDR3 length: 16 amino acids. DNA of the CDR3: TGTGCCAGCAGTTCCCAACTAGCGGGGGGGATGGATACGCAGTATTTT. As protein: CASSSQLAGGMDTQYF.

The gene calls are TRBV9 and TRBJ1-6; 7 bases align to TRBD1. Germline CDR1 is SGDLS and CDR2 is YYNGEE. V trimming: 0 bases; J trimming: 4 bases; junction bases outside the gene matches: 4. This CDR3 has 16 amino acids. For the CDR3, the DNA is TGTGCCAGCAGCGTAGAGGGGGCGCGGTATAATTCACCCCTCCACTTT. This translates into CASSVEGARYNSPLHF.

Many counts were recorded for this clone. The J gene is TRBJ2-2, the V gene TRBV6-4; 13 bases are shared with TRBD2. This CDR3 spans 17 amino acids. The trim removed 5 bases at V and 7 bases at J, leaving 10 bases unmatched. Germline assignment: CDR1 MRHNA and CDR2 SNTAGT. The CDR3: CASSPRTSGGENGELFF. CDR3 nucleotides: TGTGCCAGCAGTCCCCGGACTAGCGGGGGAGAAAACGGGGAGCTGTTTTTT.

The chain is built from TRBV4-3 and TRBJ2-2; 7 bases fit TRBD1. This CDR3 has 14 residues. Germline trimming cut 4 bases from V and 3 bases from J; bases unmatched to any gene: 2. The germline gives CDR1 LGHNA, CDR2 YSLEER. CDR3 DNA: TGCGCCAGCAGCCCAGGGACAGACACCGGGGAGCTGTTTTTT. Amino acids: CASSPGTDTGELFF.

In its sample, this clone was seen once. DNA for the CDR3: TGTGCCAGCAGTGACCTCGGGGGGTCTTGGCAGTTCTTC. It translates to CASSDLGGSWQFF. The chain couples TRBV6-4 to TRBJ2-1, with TRBD2 matching 7 bases. Trimming cost V 2 bases and J 12 bases; bases outside gene matches: 7. Germline CDR1 and CDR2: MRHNA and SNTAGT. The CDR3 extends over 13 amino acids.

This rearrangement joins TRBV5-6 to TRBJ1-1; possible D gene TRBD1, 5 bases. This CDR3 contains 16 residues. Deletions cut 2 bases from V and 3 bases from J, with 17 bases between. Germline V CDR1 and CDR2: SGHDT, YYEEEE. The CDR3: CASSLWGGAGYTEAFF. The CDR3 bases are TGTGCCAGCAGCTTATGGGGAGGGGCTGGGTACACTGAAGCTTTCTTT.

This chain joins TRBV4-3 and TRBJ2-7, with D perhaps TRBD2 (6 bases). The CDR3 totals 16 residues. V lost 4 bases, J lost 1 base, and 17 bases lay in between. Germline loops: CDR1 LGHNA, CDR2 YSLEER. Here the CDR3 reads CASSPTPGGVSYEQYF. The CDR3 DNA reads TGCGCCAGCAGCCCCACCCCCGGCGGGGTTTCCTACGAGCAGTACTTC.

The chain recombines TRBV5-4 with TRBJ1-1; unclear D gene. Germline values: CDR1 SGHNT, CDR2 YYREEE (reference sequence). This CDR3 region has 14 residues. The ends were cut back, 6 bases at V and 0 bases at J, with 12 bases in the middle. The DNA for the CDR3 is TGTGCCAGCAACTTCGACGGACTGAACACTGAAGCTTTCTTT. It specifies CASNFDGLNTEAFF.

The rearrangement joins TRBV27 to TRBJ2-1; D is undetermined. Deletions cut 5 bases from V and 6 bases from J, with 11 bases between. CDR1 and CDR2 (germline): MNHEY, SMNVEV (reference sequence). The CDR3 spans 13 residues. The chain's CDR3 is CASSTGPFNEQFF. The CDR3 DNA sequence: TGTGCCAGCAGTACCGGACCGTTCAATGAGCAGTTCTTC.

As concerns this clone: The germline gene is not matched at one end of the junction; a read error may be the cause. This chain joins TRBV27 and TRBJ1-4, with 7 positions matching TRBD1. The CDR3 loop spans 14 amino acids. CDR1 and CDR2 from the germline V gene are MNHEY and SMNVEV (reference sequence). The CDR3, as DNA: TGTGCCACCAGTTACAGGGGATCGTCTGAAAAACTGTTTTTT. Its protein product is CATSYRGSSEKLFF.

V gene TRBV28 combines with J gene TRBJ2-7; maybe TRBD2 (5 bases). Germline V gene sequence: CDR1 MDHEN, CDR2 SYDVKM. V gave up 2 bases and J gave up 2 bases, with 10 bases separating them. The length of the CDR3 is 14 residues. CDR3 sequence (DNA): TGTGCCAGCAGTTTACGGATAGCGACCTACGAGCAGTACTTC. Translating gives CASSLRIATYEQYF.

This chain uses TRBV6-5 with TRBJ2-7; D gene unclear. The CDR3 is made up of 12 amino acids. The germline V and J ends were trimmed by 11 bases and 0 bases, with 11 bases remaining between them. Per germline, CDR1 MNHEY and CDR2 SVGAGI. The CDR3 reads CAVRTLSYEQYF. CDR3 nucleotides: TGTGCCGTCAGGACCCTCTCCTACGAGCAGTACTTC.

This clone was seen a single time. V and J are TRBV11-2 and TRBJ1-2; perhaps TRBD1 as D (5 bases). Germline V CDR1 and CDR2: SGHAT, FQNNGV. The CDR3 contains 15 residues. Deletions cut 5 bases from V and 5 bases from J, with 18 bases between. The CDR3 spells CASSLTDGARYGYTF. The CDR3 DNA reads TGTGCCAGCAGCCTAACTGATGGGGCGAGATATGGCTACACCTTC.

There are a few counts of this clone. The chain employs TRBV30 and TRBJ1-1, with D uncertain. Between the trimmed V and J ends, which lost 3 bases and 3 bases, there was a span of 8 bases. The V gene's germline CDR1 is GTSNPN and CDR2 SVGIG (reference sequence). The CDR3 loop spans 12 amino acids. The CDR3 DNA reads as TGTGCCTGGAGAATATCGTACACTGAAGCTTTCTTT. Encoded protein: CAWRISYTEAFF.

The chain has TRBV11-3 and TRBJ2-3, with D perhaps matching TRBD2 (6 bases). The CDR3 is 16 residues long. CDR1 is SGHNT and CDR2 is YENEEA in the germline V gene. V lost 0 bases to trimming and J lost 4 bases, with 14 bases between them. The CDR3 DNA reads as TGTGCCAGCAGCTTAGATCGAGCGGGTTACCCAGATACGCAGTATTTT. This translates into CASSLDRAGYPDTQYF.